A selection of T cell receptor beta chains follows, all from one sample in a study of glioma-infiltrating T cells after dendritic cell vaccination. Assay used: immunoSEQ multiplex PCR; TCRdb lists only in-frame clones, some missing. Among around 90,000 clones listed, roughly 83% were seen once. The specimen comprised blood, sampled before dendritic cell vaccination. The receptors come from a human donor with glioblastoma. Each CDR3 is given with its conserved first and last residue. Fields, in order: clone size, V gene, D gene, J gene, CDR3 DNA, CDR3 protein. D genes are given only for firm matches. Some rows have no size entry. The others give once, few or many, or a class for an expanded clone.

-	TRBV5-1	-	TRBJ1-2	TGCGCCAGCAGCTTGGTCGGCAGGGGAGGGAGCTACACCTTC	CASSLVGRGGSYTF
-	TRBV28	-	TRBJ2-1	TGTGCCAGCAGTTTAGCTAGCTGGAATGAGCAGTTCTTC	CASSLASWNEQFF
-	TRBV30	-	TRBJ1-1	TGTGCCTGGAGTTGGGAGGCAGGACCGAACACTGAAGCTTTCTTT	CAWSWEAGPNTEAFF
-	TRBV6-6	-	TRBJ2-7	TGTGCCAGCAGTGAGGTTGACTACGAGCAGTACTTC	CASSEVDYEQYF
-	TRBV7-3	TRBD1	TRBJ1-1	TGTGCCAGCAGTACAGGGGTTGACACTGAAGCTTTCTTT	CASSTGVDTEAFF
-	TRBV2	TRBD2	TRBJ2-1	TGTGCCAGCAGTTCCCTAGCGGGAGGGTTGATTGAGCAGTTCTTC	CASSSLAGGLIEQFF
once	TRBV5-1	TRBD1	TRBJ2-7	TGCGCCAGCAGCTTGTCCTTCCCGGGACAGGGCAGCTACGAGCAGTACTTC	CASSLSFPGQGSYEQYF
-	TRBV6-5	TRBD1	TRBJ2-5	TGTGCCAGCAGTTACTCAGGGACAGAAGAGGGGACCCAGTACTTC	CASSYSGTEEGTQYF
-	TRBV5-1	-	TRBJ2-7	TGCGCCAGCAGCTTGGAAACGGGGTTCTACGAGCAGTACTTC	CASSLETGFYEQYF
-	TRBV7-2	TRBD1	TRBJ1-2	TGTGCCAGCAGCTTTTTACAGGGGACATGGGGCTACACCTTC	CASSFLQGTWGYTF
-	TRBV6-1	TRBD2	TRBJ2-3	TGTGCCAGCAGTGAAGGGCGGACTAGCGGGTACACAGATACGCAGTATTTT	CASSEGRTSGYTDTQYF
-	TRBV27	TRBD1	TRBJ1-6	TGTGCCAGCAGTTCACGGACCGGGACAGGCTATAATTCACCCCTCCACTTT	CASSSRTGTGYNSPLHF
-	TRBV27	TRBD1	TRBJ2-5	TGTGCCAGCAGTCCGTGGGACAGGGGATTGGTGACCCAGTACTTC	CASSPWDRGLVTQYF
-	TRBV4-1	TRBD1	TRBJ2-7	TGCGCCAGCAGCATAACCCGAACGACAGGGTACGAGCAGTACTTC	CASSITRTTGYEQYF
few	TRBV5-1	-	TRBJ2-5	TGCGCCAGCAGCTCCGGGGACCAAGAGACCCAGTACTTC	CASSSGDQETQYF
-	TRBV23-1	-	TRBJ2-3	TGCGCCAGCAGTCAACCGCGGGATTGGGAGGATACGCAGTATTTT	CASSQPRDWEDTQYF
-	TRBV5-6	TRBD1	TRBJ1-2	TGTGCCAGCAGCTTGGTTACAGGGGGCGTCTATGGCTACACCTTC	CASSLVTGGVYGYTF
-	TRBV10-2	-	TRBJ1-2	TGCGCCAGCAGTGATTCGCGGGGGCGGAGCTATGGCTACACCTTC	CASSDSRGRSYGYTF
-	TRBV9	TRBD2	TRBJ2-5	TGTGCCAGCAGCGTTATGGGACTAGCGGCAGAGACCCAGTACTTC	CASSVMGLAAETQYF
-	TRBV28	-	TRBJ1-5	TGTGCCAGCAGTTTCCAGGGGCCCAGCAATCAGCCCCAGCATTTT	CASSFQGPSNQPQHF